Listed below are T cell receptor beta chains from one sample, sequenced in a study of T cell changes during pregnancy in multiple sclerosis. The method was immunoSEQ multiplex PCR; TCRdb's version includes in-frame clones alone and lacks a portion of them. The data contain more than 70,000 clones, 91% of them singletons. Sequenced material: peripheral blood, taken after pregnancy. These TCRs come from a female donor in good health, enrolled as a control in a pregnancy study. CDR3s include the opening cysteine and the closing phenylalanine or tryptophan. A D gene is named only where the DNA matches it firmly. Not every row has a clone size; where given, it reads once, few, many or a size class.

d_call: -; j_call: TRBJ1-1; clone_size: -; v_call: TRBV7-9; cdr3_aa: CASSSPERRNTEAFF; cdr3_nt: TGTGCCAGCAGCTCACCCGAGAGGAGAAACACTGAAGCTTTCTTT
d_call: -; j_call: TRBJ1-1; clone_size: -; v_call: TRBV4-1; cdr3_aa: CASSQGMNTEAFF; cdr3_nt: TGCGCCAGCAGCCAAGGTATGAACACTGAAGCTTTCTTT
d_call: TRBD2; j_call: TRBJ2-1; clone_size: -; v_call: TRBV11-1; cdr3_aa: CASSTGTSGSEQFF; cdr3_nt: TGTGCCAGCAGCACCGGGACTAGCGGGTCTGAGCAGTTCTTC
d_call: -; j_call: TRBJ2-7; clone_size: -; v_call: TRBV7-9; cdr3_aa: CASSLDGKAYEQYF; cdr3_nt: TGTGCCAGCAGCTTAGACGGGAAAGCCTACGAGCAGTACTTC
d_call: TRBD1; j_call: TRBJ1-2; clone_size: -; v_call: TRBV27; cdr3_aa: CASSPGTDGYTF; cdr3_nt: TGTGCCAGCAGTCCAGGGACAGATGGCTACACCTTC
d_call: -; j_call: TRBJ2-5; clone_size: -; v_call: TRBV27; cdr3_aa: CASSPLGDLETQYF; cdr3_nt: TGTGCCAGCAGTCCCTTGGGGGACTTAGAGACCCAGTACTTC
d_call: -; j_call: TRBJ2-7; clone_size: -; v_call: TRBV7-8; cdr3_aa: CASSLVLYEQYF; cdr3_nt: TGTGCCAGCAGCTTAGTACTTTACGAGCAGTACTTC
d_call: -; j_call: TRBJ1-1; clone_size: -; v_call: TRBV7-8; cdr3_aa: CASSFEVRTEAFF; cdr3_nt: TGTGCCAGCAGCTTCGAGGTGAGGACTGAAGCTTTCTTT
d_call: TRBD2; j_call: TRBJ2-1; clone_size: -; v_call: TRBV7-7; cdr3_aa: CASSLAGTSDEQFF; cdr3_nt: TGTGCTAGCAGCTTAGCTGGGACTAGTGATGAGCAGTTCTTC
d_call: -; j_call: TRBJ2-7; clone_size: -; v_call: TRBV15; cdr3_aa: CATSRDRGSGEQYF; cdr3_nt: TGTGCCACCAGCAGAGATAGGGGGTCCGGAGAGCAGTACTTC
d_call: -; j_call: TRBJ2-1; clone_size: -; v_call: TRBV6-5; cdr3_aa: CASSRGSSYNEQFF; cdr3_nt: TGTGCCAGCAGCCGCGGCTCCTCCTACAATGAGCAGTTCTTC
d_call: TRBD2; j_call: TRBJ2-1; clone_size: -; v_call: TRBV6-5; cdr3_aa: CASSTPGRLEQFF; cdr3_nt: TGTGCCAGCAGCACTCCCGGGAGGCTCGAGCAGTTCTTC
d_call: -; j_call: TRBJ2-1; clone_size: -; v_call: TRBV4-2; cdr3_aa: CASSLTLLSGRNNEQFF; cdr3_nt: TGTGCCAGCAGCCTTACTCTTTTATCGGGAAGGAACAATGAGCAGTTCTTC
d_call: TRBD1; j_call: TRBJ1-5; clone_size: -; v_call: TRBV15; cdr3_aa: CATRSTGTGWDSNQPQHF; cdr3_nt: TGTGCCACCAGGTCTACGGGGACAGGGTGGGATAGCAATCAGCCCCAGCATTTT
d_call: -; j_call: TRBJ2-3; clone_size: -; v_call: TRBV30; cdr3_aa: CAWTPPLGTDTQYF; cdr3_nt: TGTGCCTGGACCCCTCCCCTCGGCACAGATACGCAGTATTTT
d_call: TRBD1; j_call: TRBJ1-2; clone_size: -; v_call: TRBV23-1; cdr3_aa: CASRNLQGGQGNNGYTF; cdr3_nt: TGCGCCAGCAGAAACCTCCAGGGGGGACAGGGCAACAATGGCTACACCTTC
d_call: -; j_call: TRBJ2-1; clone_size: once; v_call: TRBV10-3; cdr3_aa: CATSLENNEQFF; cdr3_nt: TGTGCCACCTCATTGGAGAACAATGAGCAGTTCTTC
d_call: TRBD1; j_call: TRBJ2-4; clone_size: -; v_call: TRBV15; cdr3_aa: CATSRAGTGRDIQYF; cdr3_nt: TGTGCCACCAGCAGAGCAGGGACAGGGAGAGACATTCAGTACTTC
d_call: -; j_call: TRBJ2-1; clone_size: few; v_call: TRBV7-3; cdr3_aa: CASSYSRANNEQFF; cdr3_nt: TGTGCCAGCAGCTACTCGAGGGCGAACAATGAGCAGTTCTTC
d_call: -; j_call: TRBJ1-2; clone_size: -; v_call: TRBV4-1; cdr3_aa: CASSQGLPDRSGGYGYTF; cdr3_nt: TGCGCCAGCAGCCAAGGGCTCCCGGATAGATCAGGAGGCTATGGCTACACCTTC
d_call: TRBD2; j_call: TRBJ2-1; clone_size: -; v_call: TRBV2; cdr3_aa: CASSLAGGVDNEQFF; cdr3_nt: TGTGCCAGCAGTCTAGCGGGGGGGGTTGACAATGAGCAGTTCTTC
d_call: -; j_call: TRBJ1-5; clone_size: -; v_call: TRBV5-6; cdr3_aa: CASSLGDQPQHF; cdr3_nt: TGTGCCAGCAGCTTGGGCGATCAGCCCCAGCATTTT
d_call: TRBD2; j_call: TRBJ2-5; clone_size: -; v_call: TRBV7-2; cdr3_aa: CASSLGQRGQETQYF; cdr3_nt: TGTGCCAGCAGCTTAGGCCAGCGGGGCCAAGAGACCCAGTACTTC
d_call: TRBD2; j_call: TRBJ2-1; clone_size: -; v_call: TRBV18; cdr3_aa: CATQRSGGLYNEQFF; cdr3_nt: TGTGCCACCCAACGGAGCGGGGGGCTCTACAATGAGCAGTTCTTC
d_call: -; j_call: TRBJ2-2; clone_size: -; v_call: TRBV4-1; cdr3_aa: CASSQENSMRGELFF; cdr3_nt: TGCGCCAGCAGCCAAGAAAACTCCATGAGGGGGGAGCTGTTTTTT
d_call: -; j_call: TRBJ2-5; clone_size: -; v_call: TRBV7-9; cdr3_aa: CASSLKQQMQETQYF; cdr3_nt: TGTGCCAGCAGCTTAAAACAGCAAATGCAAGAGACCCAGTACTTC
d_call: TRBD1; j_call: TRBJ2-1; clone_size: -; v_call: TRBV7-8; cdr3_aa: CASRLQPGQGSSYNEQFF; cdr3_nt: TGTGCCAGCAGACTACAACCGGGACAGGGGAGCTCCTACAATGAGCAGTTCTTC
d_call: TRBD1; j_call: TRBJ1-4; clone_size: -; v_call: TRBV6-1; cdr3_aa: CASSAGQGLEKLFF; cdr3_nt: TGTGCCAGCAGTGCGGGACAGGGGCTGGAAAAACTGTTTTTT
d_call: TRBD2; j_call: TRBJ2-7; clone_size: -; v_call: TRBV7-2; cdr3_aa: CASSLAQRGGLYEQYF; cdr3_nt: TGTGCCAGCAGCTTAGCCCAGCGGGGGGGCCTCTACGAGCAGTACTTC
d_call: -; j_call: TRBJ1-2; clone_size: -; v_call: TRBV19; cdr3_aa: CASSTTGTPGYGYTF; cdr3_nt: TGTGCCAGTAGTACCACCGGGACACCGGGCTATGGCTACACCTTC
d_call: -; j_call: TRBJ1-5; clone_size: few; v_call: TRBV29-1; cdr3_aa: CSRAIYNQPQHF; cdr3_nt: TGCAGCAGAGCCATTTACAATCAGCCCCAGCATTTT
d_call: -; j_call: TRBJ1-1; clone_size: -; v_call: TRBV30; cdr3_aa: CAWTPGRANTEAFF; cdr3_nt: TGTGCCTGGACCCCGGGCAGGGCGAACACTGAAGCTTTCTTT